There are a few counts of the clone carrying this T cell receptor beta chain. Its antigen is not identified. This sample includes further DNA sequences coding for the same CDR3. The CDR3 covers 16 residues. In germline, CDR1 is MNHEY, CDR2 SMNVEV (reference sequence). With 7 bases clipped from V and 7 bases from J, the junction kept 16 bases outside the gene matches. This sample was included in a study of beta chain features in type 1 diabetes. The authors reverse transcribed all of the isolated RNA, so sequencing captured expressed TCRB transcripts. Produced via immunoSEQ multiplex PCR; TCRdb's table is partial and in-frame only. Of under 150,000 clones listed, about 51% were seen once; the top ten hold over 0.4%. Findings of the study overall: PCR could preferentially amplify shorter templates, alike in patients and controls.

Specimen: Tregs from blood. This TCR was recovered from a man aged 18 to 35 in good health. The chain combines TRBV27 with TRBJ2-7; TRBD2 matches 10 bases. The CDR3 sequence is CASTRRGLAGAREQYF. The CDR3 DNA sequence: TGTGCCAGCACCCGGCGGGGTCTAGCGGGAGCAAGGGAGCAGTACTTC.